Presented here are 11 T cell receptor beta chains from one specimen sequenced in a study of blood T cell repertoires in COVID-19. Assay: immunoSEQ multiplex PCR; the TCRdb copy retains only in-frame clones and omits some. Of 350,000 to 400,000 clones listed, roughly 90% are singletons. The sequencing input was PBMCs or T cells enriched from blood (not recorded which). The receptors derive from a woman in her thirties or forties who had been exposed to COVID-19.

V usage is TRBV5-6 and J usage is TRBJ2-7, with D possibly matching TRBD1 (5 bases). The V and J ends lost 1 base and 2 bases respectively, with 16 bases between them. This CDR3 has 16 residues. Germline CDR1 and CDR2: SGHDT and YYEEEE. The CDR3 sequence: CASSLQGSYLTYEQYF. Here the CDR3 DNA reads TGTGCCAGCAGCTTGCAGGGAAGTTACCTCACCTACGAGCAGTACTTC.

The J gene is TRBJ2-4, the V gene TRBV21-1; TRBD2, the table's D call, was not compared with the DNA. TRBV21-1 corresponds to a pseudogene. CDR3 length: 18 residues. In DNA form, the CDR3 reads TGTGCCAGCAGCCCGCTGGGAAGAACGGGGTGGACCAAAAACATTCAGTACTTC. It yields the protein CASSPLGRTGWTKNIQYF.

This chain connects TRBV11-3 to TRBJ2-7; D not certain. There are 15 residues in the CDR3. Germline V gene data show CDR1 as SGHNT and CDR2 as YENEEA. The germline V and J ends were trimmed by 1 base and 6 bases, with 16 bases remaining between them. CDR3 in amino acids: CASSLGGLANGEQYF. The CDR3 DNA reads TGTGCCAGCAGCTTAGGCGGCTTAGCCAATGGCGAGCAGTACTTC.

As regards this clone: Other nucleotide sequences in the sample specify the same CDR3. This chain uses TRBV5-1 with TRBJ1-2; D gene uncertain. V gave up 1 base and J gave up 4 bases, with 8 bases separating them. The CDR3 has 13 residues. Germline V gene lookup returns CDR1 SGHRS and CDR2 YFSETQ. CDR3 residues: CASSLPGGYGYTF. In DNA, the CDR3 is TGCGCCAGCAGCTTGCCAGGAGGCTATGGCTACACCTTC.

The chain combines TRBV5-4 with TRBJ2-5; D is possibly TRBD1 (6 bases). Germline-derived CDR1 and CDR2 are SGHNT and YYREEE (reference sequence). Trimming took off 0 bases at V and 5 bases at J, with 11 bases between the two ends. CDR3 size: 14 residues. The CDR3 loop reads CASSLAQGWETQYF. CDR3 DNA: TGTGCCAGCAGCTTGGCACAGGGATGGGAGACCCAGTACTTC.

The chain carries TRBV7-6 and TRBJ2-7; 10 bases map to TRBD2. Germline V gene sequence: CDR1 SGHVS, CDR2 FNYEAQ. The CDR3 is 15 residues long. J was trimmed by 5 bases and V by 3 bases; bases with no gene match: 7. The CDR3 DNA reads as TGTGCCAGCAGCTTCGCAAGACTAGCGGGTAACGAGCAGTACTTC. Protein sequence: CASSFARLAGNEQYF.

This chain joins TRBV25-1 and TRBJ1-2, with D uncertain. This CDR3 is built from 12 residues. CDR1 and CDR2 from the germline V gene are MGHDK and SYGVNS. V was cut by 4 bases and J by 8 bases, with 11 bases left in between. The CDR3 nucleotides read TGTGCCAGCAGTGCTGGAGCGGGGGGCTACACCTTC. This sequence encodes CASSAGAGGYTF.

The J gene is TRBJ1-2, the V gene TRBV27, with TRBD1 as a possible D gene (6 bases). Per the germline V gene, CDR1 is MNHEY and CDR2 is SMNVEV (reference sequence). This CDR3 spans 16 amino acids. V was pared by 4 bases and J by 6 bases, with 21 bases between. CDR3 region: CASSSSTGTMDHGYTF. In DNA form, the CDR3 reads TGTGCCAGCAGTTCGTCGACAGGAACTATGGATCATGGCTACACCTTC.

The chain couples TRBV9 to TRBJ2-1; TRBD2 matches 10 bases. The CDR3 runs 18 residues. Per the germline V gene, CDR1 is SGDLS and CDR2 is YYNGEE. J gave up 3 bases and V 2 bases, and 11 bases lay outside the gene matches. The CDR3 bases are TGTGCCAGCAGCGTTGGTCTAGCGGGGGCCGGAAGCTACAATGAGCAGTTCTTC. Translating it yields CASSVGLAGAGSYNEQFF.

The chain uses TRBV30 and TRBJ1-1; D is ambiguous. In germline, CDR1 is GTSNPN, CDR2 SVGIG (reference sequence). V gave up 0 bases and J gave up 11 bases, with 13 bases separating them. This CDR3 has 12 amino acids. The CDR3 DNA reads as TGTGCCTGGAGTGTTTCGCGGGAAAGTGCTTTCTTT. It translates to CAWSVSRESAFF.

The CDR3 nucleotides read TGTGCCAGCAGCCTACAGCACTCTGGAAACACCATATATTTT. Translating gives CASSLQHSGNTIYF. The chain joins TRBV3-1 (or the pseudogene TRBV3-2) to TRBJ1-3; D unclear. Germline CDR1 LGHDT, CDR2 YNNKEL (reference sequence). The CDR3 is made up of 14 amino acids. V was clipped by 4 bases and J by 0 bases, with 7 bases between them.